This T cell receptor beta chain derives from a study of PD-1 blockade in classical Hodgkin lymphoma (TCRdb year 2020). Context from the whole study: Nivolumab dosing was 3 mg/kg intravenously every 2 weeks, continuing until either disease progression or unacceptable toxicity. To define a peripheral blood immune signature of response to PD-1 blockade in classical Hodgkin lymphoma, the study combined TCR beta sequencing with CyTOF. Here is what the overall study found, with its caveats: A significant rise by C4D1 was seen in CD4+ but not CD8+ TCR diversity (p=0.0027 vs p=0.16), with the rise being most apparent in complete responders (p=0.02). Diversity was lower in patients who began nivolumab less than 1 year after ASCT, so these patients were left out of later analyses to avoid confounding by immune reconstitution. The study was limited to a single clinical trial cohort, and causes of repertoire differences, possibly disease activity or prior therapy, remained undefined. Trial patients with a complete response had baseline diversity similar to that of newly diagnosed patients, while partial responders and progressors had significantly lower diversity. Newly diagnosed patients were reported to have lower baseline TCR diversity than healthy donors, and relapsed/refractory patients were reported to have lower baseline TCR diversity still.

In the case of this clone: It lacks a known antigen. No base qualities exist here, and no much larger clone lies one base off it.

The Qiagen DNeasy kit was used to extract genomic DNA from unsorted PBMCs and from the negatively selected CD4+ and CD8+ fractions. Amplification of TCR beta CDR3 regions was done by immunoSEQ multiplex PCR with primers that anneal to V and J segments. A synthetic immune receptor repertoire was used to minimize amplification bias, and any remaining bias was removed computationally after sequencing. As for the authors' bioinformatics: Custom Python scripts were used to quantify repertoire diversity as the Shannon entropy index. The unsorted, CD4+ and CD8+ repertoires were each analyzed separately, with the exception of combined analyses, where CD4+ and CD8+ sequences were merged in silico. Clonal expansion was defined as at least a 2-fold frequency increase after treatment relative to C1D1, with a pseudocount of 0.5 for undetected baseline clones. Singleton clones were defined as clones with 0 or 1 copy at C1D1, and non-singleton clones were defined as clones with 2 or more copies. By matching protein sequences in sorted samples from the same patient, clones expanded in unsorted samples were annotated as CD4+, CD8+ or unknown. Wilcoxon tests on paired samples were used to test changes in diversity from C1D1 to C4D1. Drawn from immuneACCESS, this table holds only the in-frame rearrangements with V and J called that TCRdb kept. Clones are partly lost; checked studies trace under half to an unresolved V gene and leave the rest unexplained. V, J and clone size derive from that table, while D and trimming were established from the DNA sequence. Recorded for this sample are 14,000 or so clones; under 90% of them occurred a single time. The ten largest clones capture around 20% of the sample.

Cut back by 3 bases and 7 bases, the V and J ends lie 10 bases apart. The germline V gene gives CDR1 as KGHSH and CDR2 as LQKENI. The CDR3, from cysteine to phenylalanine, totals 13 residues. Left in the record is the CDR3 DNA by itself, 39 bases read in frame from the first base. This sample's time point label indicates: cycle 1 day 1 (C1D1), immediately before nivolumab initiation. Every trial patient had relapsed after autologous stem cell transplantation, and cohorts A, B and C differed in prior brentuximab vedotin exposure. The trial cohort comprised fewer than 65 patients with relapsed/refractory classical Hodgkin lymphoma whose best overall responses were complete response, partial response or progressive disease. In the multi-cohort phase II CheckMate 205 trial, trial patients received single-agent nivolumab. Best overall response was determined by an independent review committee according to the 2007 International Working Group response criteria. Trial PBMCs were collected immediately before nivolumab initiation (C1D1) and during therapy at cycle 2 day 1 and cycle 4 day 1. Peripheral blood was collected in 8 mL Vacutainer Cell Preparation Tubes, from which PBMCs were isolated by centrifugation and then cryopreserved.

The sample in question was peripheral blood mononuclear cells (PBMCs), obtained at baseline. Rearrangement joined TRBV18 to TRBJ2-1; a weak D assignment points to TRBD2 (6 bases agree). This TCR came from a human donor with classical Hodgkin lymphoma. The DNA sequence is TGTGCCAGCTCACCGGCCGGAGGGAATGAGCAGTTCTTC. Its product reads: CASSPAGGNEQFF. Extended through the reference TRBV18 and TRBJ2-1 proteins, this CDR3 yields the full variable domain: NAGVMQNPRHLVRRRGQEARLRCSPMKGHSHVYWYRQLPEEGLKFMVYLQKENIIDESGMPKERFSAEFPKEGPSILRIQQVVRGDSAAYFCASSPAGGNEQFFGPGTRLTVL.